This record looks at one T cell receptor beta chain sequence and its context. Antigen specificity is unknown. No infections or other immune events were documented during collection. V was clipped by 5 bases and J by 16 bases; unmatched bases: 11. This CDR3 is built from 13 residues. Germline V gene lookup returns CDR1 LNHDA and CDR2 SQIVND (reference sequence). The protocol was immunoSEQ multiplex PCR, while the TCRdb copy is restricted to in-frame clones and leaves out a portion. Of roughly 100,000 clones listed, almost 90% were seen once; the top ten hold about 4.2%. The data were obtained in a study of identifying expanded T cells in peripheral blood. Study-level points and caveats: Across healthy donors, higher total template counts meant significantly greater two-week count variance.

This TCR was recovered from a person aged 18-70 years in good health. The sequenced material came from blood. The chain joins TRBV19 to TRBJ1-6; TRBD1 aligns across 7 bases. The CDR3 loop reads CASSSGQARTLHF. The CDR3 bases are TGTGCCAGTAGTTCCGGACAGGCCCGCACTCTCCACTTT.